This TCR delta chain was sequenced in a study of Vδ1+ human thymocytes. Study results and limitations: Donors shared many TRG clonotypes but few TRD clonotypes. In the thymus, TRG and TRD repertoires looked highly polyclonal with Gaussian CDR3 lengths.

This clone was counted only a few times. Antigen: not known. CDR3 length: 17 amino acids. V lost 4 bases to trimming and J lost 5 bases; unmatched junction nucleotides: 15. Germline assignment: CDR1 TSWWSYY and CDR2 QGS. The template was reverse-transcribed extracted RNA. CDR3 amplicons came from multiplex PCR with pooled V-gene forward and constant-region reverse primers. TCRdb reran clone calling via CATT on the multiplex PCR reads. This table holds more than 25,000 delta-chain clones, under 8.5% found once. The receptor was derived from a girl under three years old who had congenital heart surgery. What was sequenced was Vdelta1+ gamma-delta thymocytes from the thymus. The subset here: FACS-sorted CD3+ TCRalphabeta- TCRVdelta1+ TCRVdelta2- thymocytes. The chain is built from TRDV1 and TRDJ1; TRDD2 aligns across 8 bases. The CDR3: CALGAYLPSLPTDKLIF. The DNA for the CDR3 is TGTGCTCTTGGGGCCTACCTTCCTAGTTTACCTACTGATAAACTCATCTTT.